This T cell receptor (beta chain) was found in a study of vaccination and CD4 T cells after COVID-19. About the research overall: Every culture used as a control got a CEFX pool, an HIV-1 Nef pool, or no peptide. Whole-study findings and limits: Median counts of SARS-CoV-2-reactive clonotypes increased from 21 to 38; this difference was not significant.

At the Johns Hopkins FTIC core, DNA taken from cultured CD4+ T cells was sequenced by way of the Oncomine TCR Beta short-read assay. Scientists extracted genomic DNA from CD4+ T cells grown in culture. TCRdb redid the calling of the PCR reads with MiXCR, one entry per CDR3 protein. The sample gives about 10,000 distinct CDR3 sequences, under 80% of which show up once; around 8.6% is in the top ten. For this clonotype: The antigen is undetermined.

Treatment indicated: roughly 10-day PBMC culture with coronavirus spike peptide pools or control peptides (ViraFEST assay). Days 3 and 7 were when half the medium was replaced with fresh IL-2 medium. Germline CDR1 reads SEHNR; CDR2 reads FQNEAQ (reference sequence). V dropped 5 bases and J dropped 2 bases, with 13 bases sitting between them. The CDR3 spans 14 residues. The sequence came from a human donor who had recovered from COVID-19. The chain is built from TRBV7-9 and TRBJ2-7; possibly TRBD1 for D (5 bases). The sample consisted of CD4+ T cells from blood, cultured in vitro. The DNA of the CDR3 is TGTGCCAGCAGCCAGACAGCAGGCGCCTACGAGCAGTACTTC. This codes for CASSQTAGAYEQYF.